A selection of T cell receptor beta chains follows, all from one sample in a study of shared clonotypes between healthy human individuals. Only in-frame clones appear in the TCRdb table, and some are missing; sequencing was by immunoSEQ multiplex PCR. The sample lists fewer than 1 million clones, 90% to 98% seen once, with less than 0.25% in the top ten. Sequenced sample: naive CD8+ T cells sorted from blood. All receptors come from a man younger than 40 in good health. Each CDR3 is given with its conserved first and last residue. The order of the fields is CDR3 DNA, CDR3 protein, V gene, J gene, D gene, clone size. A D gene is named only where the DNA matches it firmly. Part of the rows lack a size; the others show once, few, many or a class for expanded clones.

CDR3 DNA: TGTGCCAGCAGCCAACCCCACACAGGAGCCGGGGAGCTGTTTTTT
CDR3 protein: CASSQPHTGAGELFF
V gene: TRBV16
J gene: TRBJ2-2
D gene: NA
clone size: NA

CDR3 DNA: TGTGCCAGCAGCGACCTTGGGGACAACAAGTACGAGCAGTACTTC
CDR3 protein: CASSDLGDNKYEQYF
V gene: TRBV6-6
J gene: TRBJ2-7
D gene: NA
clone size: NA

CDR3 DNA: TGCGCCAGCAGCTTGGCCATGCAGGGGCCTGGTGATGAGCAGTTCTTC
CDR3 protein: CASSLAMQGPGDEQFF
V gene: TRBV5-1
J gene: TRBJ2-1
D gene: NA
clone size: NA

CDR3 DNA: TGTGCCAGCAGCGTAGATCCGACAGGGGCTACGCAGTATTTT
CDR3 protein: CASSVDPTGATQYF
V gene: TRBV9
J gene: TRBJ2-3
D gene: TRBD1
clone size: NA

CDR3 DNA: TGTGCCTGTCTAGATGGAGAGACCCAGTACTTC
CDR3 protein: CACLDGETQYF
V gene: TRBV2
J gene: TRBJ2-5
D gene: NA
clone size: NA

CDR3 DNA: TGTGCCAGCACCGCAATTGTGGGACAGGGGGGTAGCACAGATACGCAGTATTTT
CDR3 protein: CASTAIVGQGGSTDTQYF
V gene: TRBV11-2
J gene: TRBJ2-3
D gene: TRBD1
clone size: NA

CDR3 DNA: TGTGCCAGCAGCTTCGTTCTAGTGGGACATCGGTACAATCAGCCCCAGCATTTT
CDR3 protein: CASSFVLVGHRYNQPQHF
V gene: TRBV7-3
J gene: TRBJ1-5
D gene: NA
clone size: NA

CDR3 DNA: TGTGCCAGCAGATCAGGAGGGGGGACTGAAGCTTTCTTT
CDR3 protein: CASRSGGGTEAFF
V gene: TRBV27
J gene: TRBJ1-1
D gene: NA
clone size: NA

CDR3 DNA: TGCGCCAGCAGCCAACAAGAAAGCTGGGGAGAGACCCAGTACTTC
CDR3 protein: CASSQQESWGETQYF
V gene: TRBV4-1
J gene: TRBJ2-5
D gene: NA
clone size: NA

CDR3 DNA: TGCGCCAGCAGCCCCCTGGCCTTAGGGACGGAGGGGCCCCAGCATTTT
CDR3 protein: CASSPLALGTEGPQHF
V gene: TRBV4-1
J gene: TRBJ1-5
D gene: NA
clone size: once

CDR3 DNA: TGTGCCAGCTCAGGGGACTCAAACACCGGGGAGCTGTTTTTT
CDR3 protein: CASSGDSNTGELFF
V gene: TRBV18
J gene: TRBJ2-2
D gene: NA
clone size: NA

CDR3 DNA: TGCAGCGTTGTCACTAGCGGGGACAATGAGCAGTTCTTC
CDR3 protein: CSVVTSGDNEQFF
V gene: TRBV29-1
J gene: TRBJ2-1
D gene: TRBD2
clone size: once

CDR3 DNA: TGTGCCAGCAGCTCTCACGGCGGGAAAAATGAGCAGTTCTTC
CDR3 protein: CASSSHGGKNEQFF
V gene: TRBV7-8
J gene: TRBJ2-1
D gene: NA
clone size: NA

CDR3 DNA: TGTGCCAGCAGGCCGGGACTAGCTCCGTCGGGGGAGCTGTTTTTT
CDR3 protein: CASRPGLAPSGELFF
V gene: TRBV27
J gene: TRBJ2-2
D gene: TRBD2
clone size: NA

CDR3 DNA: TGCGCCAGCTTTGGAGGACTGGGCGCTCTATTCGGCTCTGAGCAGTTCTTC
CDR3 protein: CASFGGLGALFGSEQFF
V gene: TRBV5-1
J gene: TRBJ2-1
D gene: NA
clone size: NA

CDR3 DNA: TGTGCCAGCAGCTTAACCGGGGCTAATGAAAAACTGTTTTTT
CDR3 protein: CASSLTGANEKLFF
V gene: TRBV7-9
J gene: TRBJ1-4
D gene: NA
clone size: NA

CDR3 DNA: TGTGCCAGCAGCTCCGGGACCGAATACGAGCAGTACTTC
CDR3 protein: CASSSGTEYEQYF
V gene: TRBV7-9
J gene: TRBJ2-7
D gene: NA
clone size: NA

CDR3 DNA: TGTGCCAGCAGCTTGGTTGCAGGGAGGGCAGATACGCAGTATTTT
CDR3 protein: CASSLVAGRADTQYF
V gene: TRBV5-6
J gene: TRBJ2-3
D gene: TRBD2
clone size: NA

CDR3 DNA: TGTGCCAGCAGCCTACCGACAGGCCATACTGAGCAGTTCTTC
CDR3 protein: CASSLPTGHTEQFF
V gene: TRBV7-2
J gene: TRBJ2-1
D gene: NA
clone size: NA

CDR3 DNA: TGTGCCAGCAGCCCTATCGGGGGAAATTATGGCTACACCTTC
CDR3 protein: CASSPIGGNYGYTF
V gene: TRBV7-9
J gene: TRBJ1-2
D gene: NA
clone size: NA

CDR3 DNA: TGCGCCAGCAGCCATGACGGATACGAGCAGTACTTC
CDR3 protein: CASSHDGYEQYF
V gene: TRBV4-3
J gene: TRBJ2-7
D gene: NA
clone size: NA

CDR3 DNA: TGTGCCAGCAACCAATACCGGGACGGCGACTCCTACGAGCAGTACTTC
CDR3 protein: CASNQYRDGDSYEQYF
V gene: TRBV27
J gene: TRBJ2-7
D gene: NA
clone size: NA

CDR3 DNA: TGTGCCAGCAGCTTAGTGGAGTACGAGCAGTACTTC
CDR3 protein: CASSLVEYEQYF
V gene: TRBV11-2
J gene: TRBJ2-7
D gene: NA
clone size: NA

CDR3 DNA: TGTGCCAGCAGTACTAGCGTCAGTGAGCAGTTCTTC
CDR3 protein: CASSTSVSEQFF
V gene: TRBV27
J gene: TRBJ2-1
D gene: TRBD2
clone size: NA

CDR3 DNA: TGTGCCAGCTCACCACTTACGTGGGAGGGCCGCGAGGACGAGCAGTACTTC
CDR3 protein: CASSPLTWEGREDEQYF
V gene: TRBV18
J gene: TRBJ2-7
D gene: TRBD2
clone size: NA

CDR3 DNA: TGTGCCAGTAGTATAGATCTAACAACATCTAACTATGGCTACACCTTC
CDR3 protein: CASSIDLTTSNYGYTF
V gene: TRBV19
J gene: TRBJ1-2
D gene: NA
clone size: NA

CDR3 DNA: TGTGCCAGCATTGGTAGGGGGACCACTGAAGCTTTCTTT
CDR3 protein: CASIGRGTTEAFF
V gene: TRBV2
J gene: TRBJ1-1
D gene: NA
clone size: NA

CDR3 DNA: TGTGCCAGCGTAGCAGGGGCTAGCAGTTCCACTGAAGCTTTCTTT
CDR3 protein: CASVAGASSSTEAFF
V gene: TRBV27
J gene: TRBJ1-1
D gene: NA
clone size: NA

CDR3 DNA: TGTGCCAGCAGCGTAAACGAGGATACGCAGTATTTT
CDR3 protein: CASSVNEDTQYF
V gene: TRBV9
J gene: TRBJ2-3
D gene: NA
clone size: NA

CDR3 DNA: TGTGCCAGTAGTTACGGGACTAGCGGGAGTTCGTACAATGAGCAGTTCTTC
CDR3 protein: CASSYGTSGSSYNEQFF
V gene: TRBV19
J gene: TRBJ2-1
D gene: TRBD2
clone size: NA

CDR3 DNA: TGTGCCATCAGCCGACAGACCATGAACACTGAAGCTTTCTTT
CDR3 protein: CAISRQTMNTEAFF
V gene: TRBV10-3
J gene: TRBJ1-1
D gene: NA
clone size: NA

CDR3 DNA: TGTGCCACAGTTGCGAACACCGGGGAGCTGTTTTTT
CDR3 protein: CATVANTGELFF
V gene: TRBV2
J gene: TRBJ2-2
D gene: NA
clone size: NA

CDR3 DNA: TGTGCCAGCAACGTCGGGGAGGGGGCGACAGATACGCAGTATTTT
CDR3 protein: CASNVGEGATDTQYF
V gene: TRBV28
J gene: TRBJ2-3
D gene: NA
clone size: NA

CDR3 DNA: TGTGCCAGCAGTTCCAAACCGACAGGGCCCCAAGAGACCCAGTACTTC
CDR3 protein: CASSSKPTGPQETQYF
V gene: TRBV6-5
J gene: TRBJ2-5
D gene: TRBD1
clone size: NA

CDR3 DNA: TGTGCCAGCAGCGCCTGGAGGACAGGGTGGAGGTCAGAGACCCAGTACTTC
CDR3 protein: CASSAWRTGWRSETQYF
V gene: TRBV7-9
J gene: TRBJ2-5
D gene: TRBD1
clone size: NA

CDR3 DNA: TGTGCCAGCAGTCCCCTCAGTGGGGGCTACAATGAGCAGTTCTTC
CDR3 protein: CASSPLSGGYNEQFF
V gene: TRBV27
J gene: TRBJ2-1
D gene: NA
clone size: NA

CDR3 DNA: TGTGCCAGCAGGCTAACTCAGGGTGATGGTCAGCCCCAGCATTTT
CDR3 protein: CASRLTQGDGQPQHF
V gene: TRBV27
J gene: TRBJ1-5
D gene: NA
clone size: once

CDR3 DNA: TGTGCCAGCAGCGGTACAGGGGACAATCGGTACGAGCAGTACTTC
CDR3 protein: CASSGTGDNRYEQYF
V gene: TRBV7-9
J gene: TRBJ2-7
D gene: TRBD1
clone size: NA

CDR3 DNA: TGTGCCAGCGGCACCCTTTTCGGCAGGGACGGCTACACCTTC
CDR3 protein: CASGTLFGRDGYTF
V gene: TRBV11-2
J gene: TRBJ1-2
D gene: NA
clone size: NA

CDR3 DNA: TGTGCCAGCTGGACTAGCGTGGAGACCCAGTACTTC
CDR3 protein: CASWTSVETQYF
V gene: TRBV2
J gene: TRBJ2-5
D gene: TRBD2
clone size: NA

CDR3 DNA: TGTGCCAGCAGTGAATTTCAACAGGGGCCCACTGAAGCTTTCTTT
CDR3 protein: CASSEFQQGPTEAFF
V gene: TRBV25-1
J gene: TRBJ1-1
D gene: TRBD1
clone size: NA

CDR3 DNA: TGCACCATTATCGGACAGGGGAGGAATGAGCAGTTCTTC
CDR3 protein: CTIIGQGRNEQFF
V gene: TRBV29-1
J gene: TRBJ2-1
D gene: TRBD1
clone size: NA

CDR3 DNA: TGTGCCAGCAGCTTAGTCCCGGGGACAGGCTCCTACGAGCAGTACTTC
CDR3 protein: CASSLVPGTGSYEQYF
V gene: TRBV11-2
J gene: TRBJ2-7
D gene: TRBD1
clone size: NA

CDR3 DNA: TGTGCCAGCAGCTTATACGATAGCGGGAGCTCCTACGAGCAGTACTTC
CDR3 protein: CASSLYDSGSSYEQYF
V gene: TRBV7-6
J gene: TRBJ2-7
D gene: TRBD2
clone size: NA

CDR3 DNA: TGTGCCAGCAGTTCACAGGTCTTTGGCACTGAAGCTTTCTTT
CDR3 protein: CASSSQVFGTEAFF
V gene: TRBV27
J gene: TRBJ1-1
D gene: NA
clone size: NA

CDR3 DNA: TGTGCCAGCTCACCCTGGGACAGGGGATCCTACGAGCAGTACTTC
CDR3 protein: CASSPWDRGSYEQYF
V gene: TRBV18
J gene: TRBJ2-7
D gene: TRBD1
clone size: NA